This passage covers 15 T cell receptor beta chains from one sample sequenced in a study of blood T cell repertoires in COVID-19. Sequenced by immunoSEQ multiplex PCR; TCRdb stores in-frame clones only, minus some. The sample carries approximately 89,000 clones, around 85% recorded once. The specimen sequenced was peripheral blood. These receptors originate from a woman aged 70 to 79 with active or convalescent COVID-19.

This chain links TRBV5-6 with TRBJ1-4; 9 nucleotides agree with TRBD1. Germline V CDR1 and CDR2: SGHDT, YYEEEE. The CDR3 contains 18 residues. Losses at the gene ends were 2 bases for V and 6 bases for J; bases not matched to a gene: 14. Here the CDR3 DNA reads TGTGCCAGCAGCTTATCCGGGACAGGGTTCAGAGGTGATGAAAAACTGTTTTTT. Protein sequence: CASSLSGTGFRGDEKLFF.

This clone was seen only a few times. J is TRBJ1-2 and V is TRBV7-8; D perhaps matches TRBD1 (5 bases). CDR1 SGHVS and CDR2 FQNEAQ come from the germline V gene. V was clipped by 3 bases and J by 4 bases, with 12 bases between them. There are 14 residues in the CDR3. CDR3 coding DNA: TGTGCCAGCAGCTTGTATGGTCAGGGCTATGGCTACACCTTC. It specifies CASSLYGQGYGYTF.

The chain is built from TRBV6-5 and TRBJ1-2; D uncertain. Germline V CDR1 and CDR2: MNHEY, SVGAGI. The V end lost 0 bases, the J end lost 0 bases, and 11 bases lay between the germline ends. This CDR3 is built from 16 residues. CDR3 DNA sequence: TGTGCCAGCAGTTACTCGGCACCTCATGCTAACTATGGCTACACCTTC. It specifies CASSYSAPHANYGYTF.

The chain joins TRBV18 to TRBJ2-7; TRBD1 matches at 10 bases. Germline V gives CDR1 KGHSH, CDR2 LQKENI. This CDR3 spans 14 amino acids. J lost 5 bases, V lost 2 bases, and 3 bases had no gene match. The CDR3: CASSPSGQGHEQYF. The CDR3 DNA sequence: TGTGCCAGCTCACCATCGGGACAGGGGCACGAGCAGTACTTC. The full variable domain, its missing parts supplied by reference TRBV18 and TRBJ2-7, is NAGVMQNPRHLVRRRGQEARLRCSPMKGHSHVYWYRQLPEEGLKFMVYLQKENIIDESGMPKERFSAEFPKEGPSILRIQQVVRGDSAAYFCASSPSGQGHEQYFGPGTRLTVT.

The chain recombines TRBV7-2 with TRBJ2-1, with 7 bases lining up with TRBD2. There are 13 residues in the CDR3. Trimming at V came to 4 bases and at J to 7 bases, leaving 4 bases not matched to a gene. Germline V CDR1 and CDR2: SGHTA, FQGNSA. The CDR3 DNA reads as TGTGCCAGCAGCTCCGGGGGGTTGAATGAGCAGTTCTTC. Its translation: CASSSGGLNEQFF.

In nucleotides, the CDR3 is TGTGCCAGCAGCCCAGTGACAGGGAGAGAAGCTTTCTTT. As protein: CASSPVTGREAFF. The rearrangement joins TRBV5-6 to TRBJ1-1; 7 bases are a match to TRBD1. There are 13 residues in the CDR3. V trimming: 4 bases; J trimming: 8 bases; junction bases outside the gene matches: 8. Per germline, CDR1 SGHDT and CDR2 YYEEEE.

This rearrangement joins TRBV7-2 to TRBJ2-1; 9 bases match TRBD2. CDR1 and CDR2 from the germline V gene are SGHTA and FQGNSA. The CDR3 has 16 amino acids. V shed 1 base and J 4 bases; nucleotides not matched to a gene: 5. CDR3 DNA: TGTGCCAGCAGCTTAGAGGCGGGGGGGACGTACAATGAGCAGTTCTTC. Protein sequence: CASSLEAGGTYNEQFF.

The chain carries TRBV2 and TRBJ2-2, with a possible D match to TRBD1 (5 bases). This CDR3 spans 14 amino acids. Germline V gene sequence: CDR1 SNHLY, CDR2 FYNNEI. V was cut by 2 bases and J by 5 bases, with 9 bases left in between. In DNA form, the CDR3 reads TGTGCCAGCAGTGAACAGGGTGGAACCGGGGAGCTGTTTTTT. It specifies CASSEQGGTGELFF.

V is TRBV7-8 and J is TRBJ1-4; 7 bases fit TRBD1. The J segment lost 0 bases and the V segment lost 5 bases, leaving 9 bases of the junction unmatched. The CDR3 runs 17 residues. CDR1 SGHVS and CDR2 FQNEAQ come from the germline V gene. CDR3 sequence: CASSQQIQGATNEKLFF. The CDR3 region has the DNA TGTGCCAGCAGCCAGCAGATTCAGGGGGCAACTAATGAAAAACTGTTTTTT.

DNA for the CDR3: TGTGCCAGCCGGGCCCCGGGAGGCCGTAATGAAAAACTGTTTTTT. It codes for CASRAPGGRNEKLFF. The chain carries TRBV19 and TRBJ1-4; no definite D call. Germline V lookup: CDR1 LNHDA, CDR2 SQIVND (reference sequence). This CDR3 has 15 residues. Trimming cost V 9 bases and J 4 bases, with 18 bases left between them.

J is TRBJ2-2 and V is TRBV5-1; weak D call: TRBD2 (6 bases). This CDR3 has 15 amino acids. Between the trimmed V and J ends, which lost 3 bases and 3 bases, there was a span of 12 bases. Germline CDR1 and CDR2: SGHRS and YFSETQ. This chain's CDR3 is CASSWSGLDTGELFF. The CDR3, as DNA: TGCGCCAGCAGCTGGAGCGGGTTAGACACCGGGGAGCTGTTTTTT.

This clone occurred once. This chain links TRBV5-1 with TRBJ2-5; D gene unclear. The CDR3 totals 13 residues. Between the trimmed V and J ends, which lost 4 bases and 2 bases, there was a span of 9 bases. CDR1 is SGHRS, CDR2 YFSETQ, per germline. CDR3 amino acids: CASSVATQETQYF. The CDR3 DNA follows: TGCGCCAGCAGCGTAGCTACGCAAGAGACCCAGTACTTC.

The V call is TRBV7-2, the J call TRBJ2-1, with a weak D call TRBD1 (5 bases). Trimming took 3 bases from V and 14 from J, leaving 17 bases between them. Germline CDR1 and CDR2: SGHTA and FQGNSA. The CDR3 is 13 residues long. The CDR3 spells CASSLGFLGVEFF. The DNA for the CDR3 is TGTGCCAGCAGCTTGGGATTTTTAGGGGTGGAGTTCTTC.

This sequence joins TRBV6-5 and TRBJ1-2; TRBD1 might be the D (5 bases). The V end lost 6 bases, the J end lost 6 bases, and 11 bases lay between the germline ends. The CDR3 totals 12 residues. Germline V gene lookup returns CDR1 MNHEY and CDR2 SVGAGI. The CDR3 DNA sequence: TGTGCCAGCAGCTCCTCAGGGAATGGCTACACCTTC. This gives the protein CASSSSGNGYTF.

This chain uses TRBV7-2 with TRBJ2-3; 9 bases are a match to TRBD2. CDR3 length: 15 residues. Germline CDR1 is SGHTA and CDR2 is FQGNSA. The V gene end was trimmed by 3 bases and the J gene end by 1 base; junction bases not matched to a gene: 2. CDR3 coding DNA: TGTGCCAGCAGCTTTAGCGGGGGCCGCACAGATACGCAGTATTTT. Translating gives CASSFSGGRTDTQYF.